This T cell receptor (beta chain) was sequenced during a study of early T cells in non-severe SARS-CoV-2 infection. Study in general: Chains from this unsorted whole-blood bulk RNA could not be paired. Study findings and constraints: CD4 and private specificities were missed by VDJdb matching, which favored anti-spike CD8 responses.

This clonotype appeared a few times. Antigen specificity is unknown. Unique molecular identifiers (one per individual cDNA molecule) were attached. TCRdb ran MiXCR on the 5' RACE reads and lists one entry per CDR3 protein. The sample comprises under 90,000 distinct CDR3 sequences, 11% to 15% of which are singletons, and 5% to 7% rests with the top ten. J lost 3 bases, V lost 3 bases, and 6 bases had no gene match. Germline V gene data show CDR1 as LGHNA and CDR2 as YSLEER. The CDR3 contains 16 residues. The V call is TRBV4-3, the J call TRBJ2-2, with 8 bases lining up with TRBD2. Source material: whole blood. The clonotype was recovered from an adult who was a healthcare worker with PCR-confirmed SARS-CoV-2 infection or an uninfected control (not recorded which). The CDR3 sequence is CASSQSAGGDTGELFF. The CDR3 DNA reads TGCGCCAGCAGCCAGTCGGCGGGGGGAGACACCGGGGAGCTGTTTTTT.